This T cell receptor beta chain came from a study of human T cells and chemical hapten exposure. Noted time point: pre-sensitization, week 0. Treatment indicated: therapeutic diphenylcyclopropenone sensitization with weekly scalp DPC. TCRdb re-called the RACE reads with MiXCR, one entry per CDR3 protein. The sample has about 380,000 distinct CDR3 sequences, approximately 5.1% seen once. This clonotype was counted many times. CDR1 is MDHEN, CDR2 SYDVKM, per germline. V gave up 2 bases and J gave up 7 bases, with 6 bases separating them. The CDR3 runs 12 residues. This chain joins TRBV28 and TRBJ1-5; D ambiguous. The sequence was collected from a woman aged 50 to 60 with alopecia areata. Some clones in this sample may be carry-over from other donors' samples. The sequencing used whole blood, collected in connection with sensitization to the hapten diphenylcyclopropenone (DPC). Here the CDR3 DNA reads TGTGCCAGCAGTTTAAGGGCCCAGCCCCAGCATTTT. The encoded protein is CASSLRAQPQHF.